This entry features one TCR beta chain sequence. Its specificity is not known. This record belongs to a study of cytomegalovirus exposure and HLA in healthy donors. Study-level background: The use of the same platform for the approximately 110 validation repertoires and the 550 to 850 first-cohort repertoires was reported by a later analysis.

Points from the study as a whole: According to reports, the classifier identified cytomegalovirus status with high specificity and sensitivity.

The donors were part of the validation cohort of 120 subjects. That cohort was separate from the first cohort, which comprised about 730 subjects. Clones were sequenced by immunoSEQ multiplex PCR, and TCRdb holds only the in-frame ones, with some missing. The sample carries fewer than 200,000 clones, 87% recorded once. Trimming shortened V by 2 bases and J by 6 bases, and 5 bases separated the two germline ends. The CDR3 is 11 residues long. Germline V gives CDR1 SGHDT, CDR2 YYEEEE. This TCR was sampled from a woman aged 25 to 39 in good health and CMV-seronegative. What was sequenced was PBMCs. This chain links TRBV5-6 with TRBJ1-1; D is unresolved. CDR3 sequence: CASSLRAEAFF. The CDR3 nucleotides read TGTGCCAGCAGCTTACGGGCTGAAGCTTTCTTT.